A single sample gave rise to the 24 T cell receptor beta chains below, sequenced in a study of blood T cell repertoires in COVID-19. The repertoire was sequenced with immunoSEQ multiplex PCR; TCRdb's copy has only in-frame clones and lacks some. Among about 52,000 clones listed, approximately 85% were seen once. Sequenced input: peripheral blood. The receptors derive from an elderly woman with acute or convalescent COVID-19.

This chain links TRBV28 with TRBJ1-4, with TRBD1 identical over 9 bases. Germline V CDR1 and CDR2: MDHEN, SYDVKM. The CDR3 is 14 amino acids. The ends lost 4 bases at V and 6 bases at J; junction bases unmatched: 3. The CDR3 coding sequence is TGTGCCAGCAGTTCGACAGGGGGTGATGAAAAACTGTTTTTT. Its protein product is CASSSTGGDEKLFF.

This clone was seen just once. The CDR3 reads CASSQDGSGGSAYEQYF. In nucleotides, the CDR3 is TGTGCCAGCAGCCAAGACGGTAGCGGGGGGTCCGCCTACGAGCAGTACTTC. J is TRBJ2-7 and V is TRBV4-2; 10 nucleotides line up with TRBD2. Germline CDR1 and CDR2: LGHNA and YNFKEQ. V lost 0 bases to trimming and J lost 2 bases; unmatched junction nucleotides: 7. The CDR3 has 17 residues.

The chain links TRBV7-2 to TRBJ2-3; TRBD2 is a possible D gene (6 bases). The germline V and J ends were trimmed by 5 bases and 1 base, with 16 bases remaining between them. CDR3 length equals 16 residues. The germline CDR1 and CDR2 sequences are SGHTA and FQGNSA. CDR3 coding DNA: TGTGCCAGCAGCCCGGAGGGGTTTCGACGCACAGATACGCAGTATTTT. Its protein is CASSPEGFRRTDTQYF.

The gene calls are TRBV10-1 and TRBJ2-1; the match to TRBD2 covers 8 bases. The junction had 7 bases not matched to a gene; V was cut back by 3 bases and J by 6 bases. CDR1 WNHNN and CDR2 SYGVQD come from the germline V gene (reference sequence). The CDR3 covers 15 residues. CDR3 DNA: TGCGCCAGCAGTGACACTAGCGGACACCCCAATGAGCAGTTCTTC. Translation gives CASSDTSGHPNEQFF.

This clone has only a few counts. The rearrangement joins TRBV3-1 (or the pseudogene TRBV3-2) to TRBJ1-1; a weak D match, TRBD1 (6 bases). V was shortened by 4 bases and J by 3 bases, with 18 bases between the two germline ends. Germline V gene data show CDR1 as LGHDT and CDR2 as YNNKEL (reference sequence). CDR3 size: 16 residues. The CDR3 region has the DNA TGTGCCAGCAGCCTCAGGGAGGGGGGGCCGCACACTGAAGCTTTCTTT. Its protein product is CASSLREGGPHTEAFF.

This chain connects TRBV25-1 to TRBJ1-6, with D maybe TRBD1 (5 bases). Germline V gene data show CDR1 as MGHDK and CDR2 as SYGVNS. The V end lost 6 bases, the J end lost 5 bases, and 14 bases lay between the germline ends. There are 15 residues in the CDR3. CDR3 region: CASRTGRAHNSPLHF. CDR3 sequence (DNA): TGTGCCAGCAGAACGGGCAGGGCCCATAATTCACCCCTCCACTTT. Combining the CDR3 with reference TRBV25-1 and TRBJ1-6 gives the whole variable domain EADIYQTPRYLVIGTGKKITLECSQTMGHDKMYWYQQDPGMELHLIHYSYGVNSTEKGDLSSESTVSRIRTEHFPLTLESARPSHTSQYLCASRTGRAHNSPLHFGNGTRLTVT.

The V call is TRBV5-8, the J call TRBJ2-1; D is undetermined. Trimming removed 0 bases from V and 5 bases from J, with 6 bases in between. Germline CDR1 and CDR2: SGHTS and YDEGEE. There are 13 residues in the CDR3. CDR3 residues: CASSLDTNNEQFF. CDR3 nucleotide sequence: TGTGCCAGCAGCTTGGACACCAACAATGAGCAGTTCTTC.

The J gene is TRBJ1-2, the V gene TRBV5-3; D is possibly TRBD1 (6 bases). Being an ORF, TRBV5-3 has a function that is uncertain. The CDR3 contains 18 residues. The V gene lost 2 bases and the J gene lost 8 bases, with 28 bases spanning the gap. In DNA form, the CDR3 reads TGTGCCAGAAGCTTACTAAAAGGCGGTGTATTAGGGGGACGAGGCTACACCTTC. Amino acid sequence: CARSLLKGGVLGGRGYTF.

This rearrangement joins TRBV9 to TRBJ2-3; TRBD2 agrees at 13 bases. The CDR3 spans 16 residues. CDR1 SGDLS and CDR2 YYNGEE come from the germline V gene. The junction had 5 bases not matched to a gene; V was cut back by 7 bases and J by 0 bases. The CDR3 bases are TGTGCCAGCGGAACTAGCGGGAGGGCAAGCACAGATACGCAGTATTTT. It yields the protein CASGTSGRASTDTQYF.

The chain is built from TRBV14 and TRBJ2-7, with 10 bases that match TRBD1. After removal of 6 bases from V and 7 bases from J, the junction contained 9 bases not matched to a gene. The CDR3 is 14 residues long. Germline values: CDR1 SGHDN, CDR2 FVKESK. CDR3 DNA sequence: TGTGCCAGCAGACGCGGGACAGGGGTAGAAGAGCAGTACTTC. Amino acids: CASRRGTGVEEQYF.

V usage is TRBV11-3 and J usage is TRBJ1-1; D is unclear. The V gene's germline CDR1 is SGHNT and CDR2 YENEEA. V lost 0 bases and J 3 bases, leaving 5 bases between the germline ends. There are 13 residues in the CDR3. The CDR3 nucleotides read TGTGCCAGCAGCTTAGACGGGTACACTGAAGCTTTCTTT. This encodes CASSLDGYTEAFF.

The CDR3 nucleotides read TGCGCCAGCAGCCAAGGACTAGCGTACAATGAGCAGTTCTTC. It codes for CASSQGLAYNEQFF. The chain couples TRBV4-1 to TRBJ2-1; 8 bases are shared with TRBD2. The CDR3 has 14 amino acids. V shed 1 base, J shed 4 bases, and the junction held 0 bases outside the gene matches. Germline CDR1 reads MGHRA; CDR2 reads YSYEKL.

The CDR3, as DNA: TGTGCCAGCAGTTTATCCGCGACAGGGGCAAACAATCAGCCCCAGCATTTT. It yields the protein CASSLSATGANNQPQHF. The chain is built from TRBV27 and TRBJ1-5; 8 bases line up with TRBD1. Germline lookup yields CDR1 MNHEY and CDR2 SMNVEV (reference sequence). V was clipped by 0 bases and J by 3 bases; unmatched bases: 7. The CDR3 consists of 17 residues.

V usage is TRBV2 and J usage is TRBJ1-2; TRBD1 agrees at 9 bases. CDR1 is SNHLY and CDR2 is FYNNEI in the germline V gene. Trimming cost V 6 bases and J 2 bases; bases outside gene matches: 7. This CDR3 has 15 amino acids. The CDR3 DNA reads TGTGCCAGCAGCCCCGGGACAGGGTGGAACTATGGCTACACCTTC. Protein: CASSPGTGWNYGYTF.

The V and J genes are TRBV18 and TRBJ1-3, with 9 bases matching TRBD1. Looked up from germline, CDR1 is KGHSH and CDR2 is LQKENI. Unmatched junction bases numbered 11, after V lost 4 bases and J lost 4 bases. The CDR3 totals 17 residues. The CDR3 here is CASSLTTGGATGNTIYF. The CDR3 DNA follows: TGTGCCAGCTCACTGACAACAGGGGGCGCAACAGGAAACACCATATATTTT.

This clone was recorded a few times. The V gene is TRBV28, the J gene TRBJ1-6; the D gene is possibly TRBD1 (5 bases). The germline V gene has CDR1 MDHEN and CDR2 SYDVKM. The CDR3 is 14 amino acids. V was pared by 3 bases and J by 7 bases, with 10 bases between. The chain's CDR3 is CASSFGARNSPLHF. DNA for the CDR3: TGTGCCAGCAGTTTTGGGGCACGGAATTCACCCCTCCACTTT.

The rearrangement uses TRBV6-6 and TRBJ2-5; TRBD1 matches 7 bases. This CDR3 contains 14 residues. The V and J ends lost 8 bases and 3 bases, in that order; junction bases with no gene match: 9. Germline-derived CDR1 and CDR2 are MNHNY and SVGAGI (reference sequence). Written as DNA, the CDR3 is TGTGCCAGCTTACCCGGGACAGCCAAAGAGACCCAGTACTTC. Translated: CASLPGTAKETQYF.

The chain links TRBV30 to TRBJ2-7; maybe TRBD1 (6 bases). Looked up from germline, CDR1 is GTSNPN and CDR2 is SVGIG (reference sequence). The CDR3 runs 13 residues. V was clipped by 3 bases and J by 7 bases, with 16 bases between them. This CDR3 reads CAWRGTTPLEQYF. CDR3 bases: TGTGCCTGGAGGGGGACAACACCATTGGAGCAGTACTTC.

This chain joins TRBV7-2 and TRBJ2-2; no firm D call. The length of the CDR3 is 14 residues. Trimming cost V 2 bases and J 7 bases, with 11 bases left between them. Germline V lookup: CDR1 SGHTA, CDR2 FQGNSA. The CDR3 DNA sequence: TGTGCCAGCAGCTTACTTAGATTGAACGGGGAGCTGTTTTTT. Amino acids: CASSLLRLNGELFF. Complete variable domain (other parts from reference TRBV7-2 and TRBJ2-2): GAGVSQSPSNKVTEKGKDVELRCDPISGHTALYWYRQSLGQGLEFLIYFQGNSAPDKSGLPSDRFSAERTGGSVSTLTIQRTQQEDSAVYLCASSLLRLNGELFFGEGSRLTVL.

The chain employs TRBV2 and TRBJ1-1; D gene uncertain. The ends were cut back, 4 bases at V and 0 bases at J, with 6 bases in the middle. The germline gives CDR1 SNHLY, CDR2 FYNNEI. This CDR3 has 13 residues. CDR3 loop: CASSGQLNTEAFF. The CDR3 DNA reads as TGTGCCAGCAGTGGACAACTGAACACTGAAGCTTTCTTT.

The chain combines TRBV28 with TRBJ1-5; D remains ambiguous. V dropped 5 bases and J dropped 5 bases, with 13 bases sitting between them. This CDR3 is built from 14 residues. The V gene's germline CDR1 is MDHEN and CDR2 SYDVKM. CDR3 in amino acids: CASSPGSWDQPQHF. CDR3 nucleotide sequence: TGTGCCAGCAGTCCCGGGTCTTGGGATCAGCCCCAGCATTTT.

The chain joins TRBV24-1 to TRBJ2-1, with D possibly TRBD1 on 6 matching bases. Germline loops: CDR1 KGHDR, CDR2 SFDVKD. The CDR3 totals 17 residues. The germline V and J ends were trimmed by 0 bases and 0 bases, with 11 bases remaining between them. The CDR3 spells CATSDLGDTSSYNEQFF. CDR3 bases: TGTGCCACCAGTGATTTGGGGGACACGAGCTCCTACAATGAGCAGTTCTTC.

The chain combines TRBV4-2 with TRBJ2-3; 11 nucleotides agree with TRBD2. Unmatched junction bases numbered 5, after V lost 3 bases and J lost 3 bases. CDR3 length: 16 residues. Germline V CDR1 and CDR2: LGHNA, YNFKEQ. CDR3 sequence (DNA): TGTGCCAGCAGCCAGCCGGGACTAGCGGATACAGATACGCAGTATTTT. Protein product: CASSQPGLADTDTQYF.

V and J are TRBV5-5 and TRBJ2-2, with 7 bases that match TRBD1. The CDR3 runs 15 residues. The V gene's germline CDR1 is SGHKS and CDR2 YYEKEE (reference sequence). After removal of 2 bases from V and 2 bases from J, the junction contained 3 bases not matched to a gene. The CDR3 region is CASSFGTENTGELFF. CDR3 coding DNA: TGTGCCAGCAGCTTTGGGACAGAAAACACCGGGGAGCTGTTTTTT.